Detailed here is one TCR beta chain. Its specificity is unknown. The data were taken from a study of CD8 T cells in ankylosing spondylitis. Findings of the study overall: Typical of ankylosing spondylitis blood, it appeared, was a TCR beta motif of several highly homologous variants. In reactive arthritis synovial fluid and blood, some motif variants had been reported before. Disease-associated clonotypes exhibited CD8+ identity and were relatively infrequent in peripheral blood. Researchers reportedly found disease-linked clones significantly enriched in matched ankylosing spondylitis synovial fluid.

Quantitative 5'-RACE with molecular barcodes generated TCR beta libraries. One entry per CDR3 protein results from TCRdb running MiXCR on the 5' RACE reads. The table has a few hundred thousand distinct CDR3 sequences, 6.5% to 10% seen once; the top ten hold about 14%. Germline V gene lookup returns CDR1 SGDLS and CDR2 YYNGEE. The V and J ends lost 0 bases and 3 bases, in that order; junction bases with no gene match: 6. The CDR3 contains 15 residues. This rearrangement joins TRBV9 to TRBJ2-7; 7 bases line up with TRBD2. The specimen sequenced was blood, either unsorted or a sorted T cell fraction (not recorded which). The source of this sequence is a male donor with ankylosing spondylitis. As DNA, the CDR3 is TGTGCCAGCAGCGTAGGAGGGGACTACCTCTACGAGCAGTACTTC. Translation gives CASSVGGDYLYEQYF.